The rows below give T cell receptor beta chains drawn from one sample of a study of blood T cell repertoires in COVID-19. Assay used: immunoSEQ multiplex PCR; TCRdb lists only in-frame clones, some missing. Of approximately 320,000 clones in the sample, about nine tenths were seen once. The sequencing input was PBMCs or T cells enriched from blood (not recorded which). All receptors derive from a woman between 18 and 30 years old who had recovered from COVID-19. The CDR3 runs from the conserved cysteine through the conserved F or W. The D gene is left open where the match is weak. Clone size appears in some rows only: once, few, many, or a class for an expanded clone.

v_gene,len,d_gene,abundance,j_gene,CDR3nt,CDR3aa
TRBV28,16,TRBD2,NA,TRBJ2-5,TGTGCCAGCAGCCAAGCTAGCGGGGGGGCCGGAGAGACCCAGTACTTC,CASSQASGGAGETQYF
TRBV6-5,14,NA,NA,TRBJ1-5,TGTGCCAGCAGTTACTCCCGGGGGGATCAGCCCCAGCATTTT,CASSYSRGDQPQHF
TRBV4-3,15,NA,NA,TRBJ1-2,TGCGCCAGCAGCCAAGATTCGGTAGTTAACTATGGCTACACCTTC,CASSQDSVVNYGYTF
TRBV6-4,15,TRBD1,many,TRBJ2-3,TGTGCCAGCAGTGAAGGACAGGGTGACACAGATACGCAGTATTTT,CASSEGQGDTDTQYF
TRBV27,14,TRBD1,NA,TRBJ1-2,TGTGCCAGCAGTTTGGGGACAGGGTTCGGGGGCTACACCTTC,CASSLGTGFGGYTF
TRBV4-1,15,NA,NA,TRBJ1-4,TGCGCCAGCAGCGCCCACTGGTTGGGGCACGAAAAACTGTTTTTT,CASSAHWLGHEKLFF
TRBV5-5,14,TRBD1,NA,TRBJ1-2,TGTGCCAGCAGCGCTCGACAGGGTAACTATGGCTACACCTTC,CASSARQGNYGYTF
TRBV18,15,TRBD1,NA,TRBJ1-2,TGTGCCAGCTCACCATCACGACAGGGCATGTATGGCTACACCTTC,CASSPSRQGMYGYTF
TRBV11-1,16,NA,once,TRBJ2-6,TGTGCCAGCAGCTTATGGCCAGGGGTTGGGGCCAACGTCCTGACTTTC,CASSLWPGVGANVLTF
TRBV9,16,TRBD2,few,TRBJ2-1,TGTGCCAGCAGCGTAGAGCCCCAGCGGGAGGGGAATGAGCAGTTCTTC,CASSVEPQREGNEQFF
TRBV6-5,14,NA,NA,TRBJ2-2,TGTGCCAGCAGTTCCCCCGCGGGTCCCGGGGAGCTGTTTTTT,CASSSPAGPGELFF
TRBV6-6,17,TRBD1,NA,TRBJ2-7,TGTGCCAGCAGACGACAATCCCGGGACAGGGCTCACGACGAGCAGTACTTC,CASRRQSRDRAHDEQYF
TRBV15,12,NA,NA,TRBJ1-2,TGTGCCACCAGCAGAGTGTCGGATGGCTACACCTTC,CATSRVSDGYTF
TRBV5-6,16,NA,few,TRBJ2-1,TGTGCCAGCAGCTTGATCGGGAGTTGGGATTACAATGAGCAGTTCTTC,CASSLIGSWDYNEQFF
TRBV5-3,17,TRBD2,NA,TRBJ2-4,TGTGCCAGAAGCTCCGACGCGGGGGAAATAGCCAAAAACATTCAGTACTTC,CARSSDAGEIAKNIQYF
TRBV6-1,14,NA,once,TRBJ1-2,TGTGCCAGCAGTGAAGCCAGGTATTCCTATGGCTACACCTTC,CASSEARYSYGYTF
TRBV5-1,16,TRBD2,NA,TRBJ2-1,TGCGCCAGCAGCTTGGTCGGGGGGGCCGCCTACAATGAGCAGTTCTTC,CASSLVGGAAYNEQFF
TRBV28,12,TRBD1,NA,TRBJ1-5,TGTGCCAGCAGACAGGGGAATCAGCCCCAGCATTTT,CASRQGNQPQHF
TRBV19,15,TRBD1,NA,TRBJ2-2,TGTGCCAGTAACAGGGGGCGAAGTATAGCCGGGGAGCTGTTTTTT,CASNRGRSIAGELFF
TRBV20-1,13,TRBD1,NA,TRBJ2-3,TGCAGTGCTAGTTCGGACAGGGGAGATACGCAGTATTTT,CSASSDRGDTQYF
TRBV19,17,TRBD1,NA,TRBJ1-1,TGTGCCAGTAGTATTGAAAGGGACAGGGGCCGGAACACTGAAGCTTTCTTT,CASSIERDRGRNTEAFF
TRBV18,13,TRBD1,NA,TRBJ1-2,TGTGCCAGCTCACCCTCAGGGGGAGATGGCTACACCTTC,CASSPSGGDGYTF
TRBV9,16,TRBD2,NA,TRBJ2-1,TGTGCCAGCAGCGAATTAACTAGCGGGGGGGCGTGTGAGCAGTTCTTC,CASSELTSGGACEQFF
TRBV27,14,NA,NA,TRBJ1-1,TGTGCCAGCAGTTTGTGGCGGTCGGACACTGAAGCTTTCTTT,CASSLWRSDTEAFF
TRBV25-1,17,TRBD2,few,TRBJ2-1,TGTGCCAGCAGTGAACCCCTGTGGAGCGGGATTTACAATGAGCAGTTCTTC,CASSEPLWSGIYNEQFF
TRBV3-1/TRBV3-2,15,TRBD1,NA,TRBJ1-1,TGTGCCAGCAGCCATTGGGACAGGGCGAACACTGAAGCTTTCTTT,CASSHWDRANTEAFF
TRBV7-9,13,NA,NA,TRBJ1-1,TGTGCCAGCAGCCTAGTCCGTCACACTGAAGCTTTCTTT,CASSLVRHTEAFF
TRBV18,15,NA,NA,TRBJ1-5,TGTGCCAGCTCACCACAGGGGTTGGTGGGTCAGCCCCAGCATTTT,CASSPQGLVGQPQHF
TRBV24-1,14,TRBD1,NA,TRBJ1-3,TGTGCCACCAGTGACACAGGGGTTGGAAACACCATATATTTT,CATSDTGVGNTIYF
TRBV7-8,14,TRBD1,NA,TRBJ1-2,TGTGCCAGCAGCTTACAGGACAGGGGGAATGGCTACACCTTC,CASSLQDRGNGYTF
TRBV7-6,15,NA,NA,TRBJ2-3,TGTGCCAGCAGCTTGTTGTCAGGTCGCACAGATACGCAGTATTTT,CASSLLSGRTDTQYF
TRBV11-1,15,TRBD1,NA,TRBJ1-6,TGTGCCAGCAGCGGTTCGACAGGGGGCGTTTCACCCCTCCACTTT,CASSGSTGGVSPLHF
TRBV6-5,14,NA,NA,TRBJ1-5,TGTGCCAGCAGTTACTCGGGAGCGCTGGCAGCCCAGCATTTT,CASSYSGALAAQHF
TRBV5-1,14,TRBD1,NA,TRBJ2-7,TGCGCCAGCAGCAAGTGGGACAGGGTAGACGAGCAGTACTTC,CASSKWDRVDEQYF
TRBV10-1,18,TRBD2,NA,TRBJ2-2,TGCGCCAGCAGTTACCCGGGACTAGCGGGAGCGAACACCGGGGAGCTGTTTTTT,CASSYPGLAGANTGELFF
TRBV4-1,16,TRBD1,NA,TRBJ1-1,TGCGCCAGCAGCCAAGGACAGGGGGCGATGAACACTGAAGCTTTCTTT,CASSQGQGAMNTEAFF
TRBV19,15,TRBD1,NA,TRBJ2-7,TGTGCCAGTAGTACCACAGGGGAAATCCTCTACGAGCAGTACTTC,CASSTTGEILYEQYF
TRBV5-6,15,NA,NA,TRBJ2-2,TGTGCCAGCAGCTTGGCCCTAGCGCCCACCGGGGAGCTGTTTTTT,CASSLALAPTGELFF
TRBV4-1,15,TRBD2,NA,TRBJ2-1,TGCGCCAGCAGCCTCTCTAGCGGGGCTTACAATGAGCAGTTCTTC,CASSLSSGAYNEQFF
TRBV5-6,15,NA,once,TRBJ1-1,TGTGCCAGCAGCTTGGACCTGACAGAGAACACTGAAGCTTTCTTT,CASSLDLTENTEAFF
TRBV7-2,14,NA,NA,TRBJ2-5,TGTGCCAGCAGCTTAGCTCCATTTCAAGAGACCCAGTACTTC,CASSLAPFQETQYF
TRBV27,14,NA,NA,TRBJ2-7,TGTGCCAGCAGTTTTGCCTCGTCGGAGCGGGAGCAGTACTTC,CASSFASSEREQYF
TRBV28,11,NA,NA,TRBJ1-2,TGTGCCAGCGAGGGGCGGGGTGGCTACACCTTC,CASEGRGGYTF
TRBV4-1,14,NA,NA,TRBJ1-2,TGCGCCAGCAGCCAAGAGTCGTCTAACTATGGCTACACCTTC,CASSQESSNYGYTF
TRBV28,16,NA,NA,TRBJ1-5,TGTGCCAGCATTAAAACCAGGGCAGGGTTGAATCAGCCCCAGCATTTT,CASIKTRAGLNQPQHF
TRBV5-1,17,NA,NA,TRBJ2-2,TGCGCCAGCTGCGAGTCCGGGGTTTCGGCGAACACCGGGGAGCTGTTTTTT,CASCESGVSANTGELFF
TRBV6-2/TRBV6-3,15,TRBD2,NA,TRBJ2-3,TGTGCCAGCAGTTACCCGGGACTACCATTGTTGGAGCAGTATTTT,CASSYPGLPLLEQYF
TRBV11-2,16,NA,once,TRBJ2-2,TGTGCCAGCAGCTTAGCCCACCTTTTGGGAGGCGGGGAGCTGTTTTTT,CASSLAHLLGGGELFF
TRBV9,13,NA,NA,TRBJ1-1,TGTGCCAGCAGCGTAGGGGAGACGACTGAAGCTTTCTTT,CASSVGETTEAFF